Listed below are T cell receptor beta chains from one sample, sequenced in a study of blood T cell repertoires in COVID-19. Here immunoSEQ multiplex PCR was the method, and the copy in TCRdb shows in-frame clones only, minus some. The sample consists of around 160,000 clones, approximately 85% of them appearing once. Sequencing was carried out using peripheral blood. The receptor set was obtained from a woman aged 60-75 years with COVID-19, enrolled during active disease. Each CDR3 is given with its conserved first and last residue. The D gene is left open where the match is weak. Expanded clones are given a class, and other clones once, few, many or no size at all.

J gene	V gene	clone size	D gene	CDR3 protein	CDR3 DNA
TRBJ2-1	TRBV5-1	NA	TRBD2	CASSLLPGGSYNEQFF	TGCGCCAGCAGCTTGCTCCCGGGAGGGTCCTACAATGAGCAGTTCTTC
TRBJ2-2	TRBV7-2	NA	NA	CASSWILTENTGELFF	TGTGCCAGCAGCTGGATTCTTACAGAGAACACCGGGGAGCTGTTTTTT
TRBJ1-4	TRBV10-3	NA	NA	CAIKLIQGGEKLFF	TGTGCCATCAAACTTATCCAGGGAGGAGAAAAACTGTTTTTT
TRBJ2-5	TRBV7-3	NA	TRBD2	CASSPAGGRQETQYF	TGTGCCAGCAGCCCCGCGGGGGGGCGACAAGAGACCCAGTACTTC
TRBJ2-2	TRBV7-3	NA	TRBD2	CASSFGGGGNTGELFF	TGTGCCAGCAGCTTTGGCGGGGGAGGGAACACCGGGGAGCTGTTTTTT
TRBJ1-5	TRBV4-1	once	TRBD1	CASSQEGQGDPELQPQHF	TGCGCCAGCAGCCAAGAGGGGCAGGGGGACCCGGAATTGCAGCCCCAGCATTTT
TRBJ2-6	TRBV9	NA	NA	CASSANTKTGANVLTF	TGTGCCAGCAGCGCTAATACCAAAACTGGGGCCAACGTCCTGACTTTC
TRBJ2-5	TRBV7-6	once	TRBD2	CASSFGTSGAQYF	TGTGCCAGCAGCTTCGGGACTAGTGGGGCCCAGTACTTC
TRBJ1-3	TRBV6-5	NA	NA	CASSYGGTGNTIYF	TGTGCCAGCAGCTACGGGGGGACTGGAAACACCATATATTTT
TRBJ2-1	TRBV7-3	NA	NA	CASSLDSTVNEQFF	TGTGCCAGCAGCTTAGATAGTACGGTCAATGAGCAGTTCTTC
TRBJ2-3	TRBV24-1	NA	NA	CATSDPKTGGSDTQYF	TGTGCCACCAGTGATCCCAAGACAGGCGGCTCGGATACGCAGTATTTT
TRBJ1-2	TRBV10-3	NA	TRBD1	CAISEFRDREGAYGYTF	TGTGCCATCAGTGAGTTCCGGGACAGGGAAGGGGCCTATGGCTACACCTTC
TRBJ2-1	TRBV9	NA	NA	CASSVDRNNEQFF	TGTGCCAGCAGCGTCGACAGAAACAATGAGCAGTTCTTC
TRBJ2-2	TRBV4-3	NA	TRBD2	CASSQDLSGGSTGELFF	TGCGCCAGCAGCCAAGATTTGAGCGGGGGAAGCACCGGGGAGCTGTTTTTT
TRBJ2-7	TRBV10-2	NA	NA	CASSESPERLYEQYF	TGCGCCAGCAGTGAGTCCCCAGAGAGACTCTACGAGCAGTACTTC
TRBJ1-5	TRBV19	NA	TRBD1	CASSTRTGRNQPQHF	TGTGCCAGTAGTACCCGGACAGGGAGGAATCAGCCCCAGCATTTT
TRBJ2-2	TRBV11-1	many	NA	CASSLTREGELFF	TGTGCCAGCAGCTTAACGAGGGAAGGGGAGCTGTTTTTT
TRBJ1-2	TRBV28	NA	NA	CASTPGGGEYYGYTF	TGTGCCAGCACCCCTGGGGGGGGCGAGTATTATGGCTACACCTTC
TRBJ2-1	TRBV29-1	NA	NA	CSVGLNEQFF	TGCAGCGTTGGACTGAATGAGCAGTTCTTC
TRBJ2-7	TRBV6-1	NA	TRBD2	CASSEVLAGTYEQYF	TGTGCCAGCAGTGAAGTACTAGCGGGGACCTACGAGCAGTACTTC
TRBJ1-2	TRBV7-8	NA	TRBD1	CASSLAVDYRGHYTF	TGTGCCAGCAGCTTAGCGGTGGATTACAGGGGGCACTACACCTTC
TRBJ2-5	TRBV2	NA	TRBD2	CARDSDTGGRGETQYF	TGTGCCAGAGACTCTGACACGGGGGGACGGGGAGAGACCCAGTACTTC
TRBJ2-5	TRBV5-1	NA	NA	CASSFGRETQYF	TGCGCCAGCAGCTTTGGGAGGGAGACCCAGTACTTC
TRBJ2-7	TRBV19	NA	NA	CASSMNSPYEQYF	TGTGCCAGTAGTATGAACAGTCCCTACGAGCAGTACTTC
TRBJ2-2	TRBV5-1	NA	NA	CASSLVMDKIGELFF	TGCGCCAGCAGCTTGGTGATGGACAAAATAGGGGAGCTGTTTTTT
TRBJ1-4	TRBV7-2	once	NA	CASSLFGGIDEKLFF	TGTGCCAGCAGCTTATTCGGGGGGATAGATGAAAAACTGTTTTTT
TRBJ1-1	TRBV10-3	NA	NA	CAISDTLQDSGAFF	TGTGCCATCAGTGACACATTACAAGATTCGGGAGCTTTCTTT
TRBJ1-1	TRBV30	NA	TRBD1	CAWSVRTGVTTEAFF	TGTGCCTGGAGTGTTAGGACAGGGGTGACCACTGAAGCTTTCTTT
TRBJ2-5	TRBV4-3	NA	NA	CASSQVLRGRETQYF	TGCGCCAGCAGCCAAGTCTTAAGGGGTAGAGAGACCCAGTACTTC